What follows are 6 T cell receptor beta chains derived from one specimen sequenced in a study of identical twins. TCRdb re-analysed the 5' RACE reads in MiXCR, keeping a single row per CDR3 protein. The sample has 420,000 or so distinct CDR3 sequences; around 18% are singletons. Sample: naive T cells sorted from blood. The receptors derive from a man between 50 and 59 years old in good health.

The table lists this clonotype with a few counts. The CDR3 DNA reads as TGCAGTGCTGAGGGGACTAGCGGGAGATGGGACATTCAGTACTTC. It translates to CSAEGTSGRWDIQYF. The chain links TRBV20-1 to TRBJ2-4; 14 bases line up with TRBD2. With V trimmed by 5 bases and J by 8 bases, 8 bases remained unmatched. Germline CDR1 DFQATT, CDR2 SNEGSKA (reference sequence). The CDR3 length is 15 residues.

The chain links TRBV5-1 to TRBJ2-2; 12 bases agree with TRBD2. The CDR3 consists of 17 residues. V was pared by 3 bases and J by 6 bases, with 9 bases of the junction left unmatched. In germline, CDR1 is SGHRS, CDR2 YFSETQ. The CDR3 sequence is CASSSQTRLAGAGELFF. The CDR3 DNA reads TGCGCCAGCAGCTCCCAAACCCGACTAGCGGGGGCCGGGGAGCTGTTTTTT.

At least ten counts were recorded for this clonotype. V usage is TRBV11-1 and J usage is TRBJ1-4; D is perhaps TRBD1 (5 bases). CDR3 length equals 18 residues. Germline CDR1 is SGHAT and CDR2 is FQDESV (reference sequence). Trimming removed 2 bases at V and 0 bases at J, with 16 bases between. This CDR3 reads CASSLKAGTYATNEKLFF. The CDR3 DNA is TGTGCCAGCAGCTTAAAAGCCGGGACGTACGCAACTAATGAAAAACTGTTTTTT. Based on the CDR3 plus reference TRBV11-1 and TRBJ1-4, the full variable domain is EAEVAQSPRYKITEKSQAVAFWCDPISGHATLYWYRQILGQGPELLVQFQDESVVDDSQLPKDRFSAERLKGVDSTLKIQPAELGDSAMYLCASSLKAGTYATNEKLFFGSGTQLSVL.

This clonotype was seen more than once but under ten times. The rearrangement links TRBV25-1 to TRBJ2-7; no definite D call. This CDR3 is 12 amino acids long. Germline V gene sequence: CDR1 MGHDK, CDR2 SYGVNS. Trimming removed 5 bases from V and 2 bases from J, with 7 bases in between. The CDR3 loop is CASSPDPYEQYF. The CDR3 DNA reads as TGTGCCAGCAGTCCGGACCCCTACGAGCAGTACTTC.

This clonotype appeared a few times. J is TRBJ2-3 and V is TRBV7-2; 7 bases line up with TRBD2. Trimming took 0 bases from V and 7 from J; bases not matched to a gene: 10. This CDR3 has 16 amino acids. Per the germline V gene, CDR1 is SGHTA and CDR2 is FQGNSA. This chain's CDR3 is CASSLAGGRTAYTQYF. CDR3 sequence (DNA): TGTGCCAGCAGCTTAGCTGGCGGGAGAACCGCGTATACGCAGTATTTT. The full variable domain, with the rest looked up from reference TRBV7-2 and TRBJ2-3, is GAGVSQSPSNKVTEKGKDVELRCDPISGHTALYWYRQSLGQGLEFLIYFQGNSAPDKSGLPSDRFSAERTGGSVSTLTIQRTQQEDSAVYLCASSLAGGRTAYTQYFGPGTRLTVL.

In this sample, this clonotype turned up a few times. This chain links TRBV10-3 with TRBJ2-5; 8 bases agree with TRBD2. Trimming at V came to 6 bases and at J to 3 bases, leaving 6 bases not matched to a gene. The CDR3 runs 14 residues. The germline V gene encodes CDR1 ENHRY and CDR2 SYGVKD. The CDR3 is CAIRTSLAEETQYF. Here the CDR3 DNA reads TGTGCCATCAGGACCTCACTAGCGGAAGAGACCCAGTACTTC.